A selection of T cell receptor beta chains follows, all from one sample in a study of blood T cell repertoires in COVID-19. Method: immunoSEQ multiplex PCR; TCRdb's copy keeps in-frame clones and lacks some. The data show about 250,000 clones, around 86% seen once. The sample comprised PBMCs or T cells enriched from blood (not recorded which). These receptors were obtained from a middle-aged man who had recovered from COVID-19. Both conserved end residues are part of each CDR3. The order of the fields is CDR3 DNA, CDR3 protein, V gene, D gene, clone size, J gene. D genes are given only for firm matches. Where a row states a size, it is once, few, many or the class of an expanded clone; other rows omit it.

CDR3 DNA: TGCGCCAGCAGCTCGGGACTAGCGGATGAGGATACGCAGTATTTT; CDR3 protein: CASSSGLADEDTQYF; V gene: TRBV5-1; D gene: TRBD2; clone size: once; J gene: TRBJ2-3
CDR3 DNA: TGTGCCAGCAGCGCTAGACAGGGGAACACCGGGGAGCTGTTTTTT; CDR3 protein: CASSARQGNTGELFF; V gene: TRBV9; D gene: TRBD1; clone size: once; J gene: TRBJ2-2
CDR3 DNA: TGCGCCAGCAGCCGAGGACAGGGCTCCTACGAGCAGTACTTC; CDR3 protein: CASSRGQGSYEQYF; V gene: TRBV4-3; D gene: TRBD1; clone size: -; J gene: TRBJ2-7
CDR3 DNA: TGTGCCAGCAGATCAGCGGGGGGGCCCGAGACCCAGTACTTC; CDR3 protein: CASRSAGGPETQYF; V gene: TRBV5-8; D gene: TRBD2; clone size: -; J gene: TRBJ2-5
CDR3 DNA: TGTGCCACCGGACAGGGGATCTATGGCTACACCTTC; CDR3 protein: CATGQGIYGYTF; V gene: TRBV7-8; D gene: TRBD1; clone size: -; J gene: TRBJ1-2
CDR3 DNA: TGTGCCAGCAGTACCCCATCGGACAGGCCAAACGAGCAGTACTTC; CDR3 protein: CASSTPSDRPNEQYF; V gene: TRBV7-9; D gene: TRBD1; clone size: -; J gene: TRBJ2-7
CDR3 DNA: TGCGCCAGCAGCACACAACAGAATCCCTACGAGCAGTACTTC; CDR3 protein: CASSTQQNPYEQYF; V gene: TRBV5-1; D gene: -; clone size: -; J gene: TRBJ2-7
CDR3 DNA: TGCAGTGCTAGTGAACAGAACAATGAGCAGTTCTTC; CDR3 protein: CSASEQNNEQFF; V gene: TRBV20-1; D gene: -; clone size: once; J gene: TRBJ2-1
CDR3 DNA: TGTGCCAGCAGCCAAGTGGGCTTCCCGAGAGAGACCCAGTACTTC; CDR3 protein: CASSQVGFPRETQYF; V gene: TRBV14; D gene: -; clone size: -; J gene: TRBJ2-5
CDR3 DNA: TGTGCCAGCAGGTCCCGGGACAGGCTATCTATTGCAACTAATGAAAAACTGTTTTTT; CDR3 protein: CASRSRDRLSIATNEKLFF; V gene: TRBV28; D gene: TRBD1; clone size: many; J gene: TRBJ1-4
CDR3 DNA: TGCGCCAGCAGCTTGGTCTCCCAGCGCGGACAAGAGACCCAGTACTTC; CDR3 protein: CASSLVSQRGQETQYF; V gene: TRBV5-1; D gene: -; clone size: -; J gene: TRBJ2-5
CDR3 DNA: TGTGCCAGCTCACCACGGGGGCCGGTATCGAACACTGAAGCTTTCTTT; CDR3 protein: CASSPRGPVSNTEAFF; V gene: TRBV18; D gene: -; clone size: -; J gene: TRBJ1-1
CDR3 DNA: TGTGCCAGAACAGGACCTGGCCGAAGAGATACGCAGTATTTT; CDR3 protein: CARTGPGRRDTQYF; V gene: TRBV2; D gene: -; clone size: -; J gene: TRBJ2-3
CDR3 DNA: TGCGCCAGCAGTCAACCGGGACAGGGAATTGACTATGGCTACACCTTC; CDR3 protein: CASSQPGQGIDYGYTF; V gene: TRBV23-1; D gene: TRBD1; clone size: -; J gene: TRBJ1-2
CDR3 DNA: TGTGCCAGCAGCTTAAGGGTAGGGACAGGGCCCTACGAGCAGTACTTC; CDR3 protein: CASSLRVGTGPYEQYF; V gene: TRBV7-8; D gene: TRBD1; clone size: -; J gene: TRBJ2-7
CDR3 DNA: TGTGCCAGCAGCTTGGAACTACAGGGGGGGATTTATGGCTACACCTTC; CDR3 protein: CASSLELQGGIYGYTF; V gene: TRBV5-5; D gene: TRBD1; clone size: -; J gene: TRBJ1-2